Listed below are T cell receptor beta chains from one sample, sequenced in a study of CD8+ T cells in alopecia areata. Here immunoSEQ multiplex PCR was the method, and the copy in TCRdb shows in-frame clones only, minus some. The sample shows 200,000 to 250,000 clones, 30% to 40% of them seen only once. Sequencing was performed on CD4+ T cells sorted from blood, taken between weeks 30 and 35, from a patient treated with tofacitinib. The receptors shown here come from a human donor with alopecia areata. The CDR3 runs from the conserved cysteine through the conserved F or W.

V gene	J gene	CDR3 protein
TRBV29-1	TRBJ1-4	CSARLGGINEKLFF
TRBV16	TRBJ1-5	CASSQYPGRGPQHF
TRBV7-6	TRBJ2-3	CASSFGGQADTQYF
TRBV19	TRBJ1-1	CASLSLGWVNTEAFF
TRBV2	TRBJ2-3	CAAKGPDTQYF
TRBV5-6	TRBJ1-6	CASSPQGGNYNSPLHF
TRBV6-6	TRBJ1-1	CASNQGQGEAFF
TRBV5-6	TRBJ2-3	CASSSNRAGDTQYF
TRBV29-1	TRBJ1-1	CSVEGRMNTEAFF
TRBV5-6	TRBJ1-1	CASSFPTGLRDVNTEAFF
TRBV29-1	TRBJ2-7	CSVVPRAGFYEQYF
TRBV7-8	TRBJ2-5	CASSSMGLQETQYF
TRBV2	TRBJ1-5	CASTQGGHSNQPQHF
TRBV30	TRBJ2-7	CAWSGSLVYEQYF
TRBV9	TRBJ2-5	CASSVLSGLGETQYF
TRBV7-9	TRBJ1-5	CASSLIGGSYSNQPQHF
TRBV6-1	TRBJ1-4	CASSLSLERELFF
TRBV25-1	TRBJ2-2	CASSEWDTGELFF
TRBV9	TRBJ2-1	CASSVDGSREGNEQFF
TRBV19	TRBJ2-1	CASSPVSGRAHNEQFF
TRBV7-2	TRBJ1-1	CASSLVGQLNTEAFF
TRBV6-6	TRBJ2-3	CASSYNSPETDTQYF
TRBV5-1	TRBJ1-5	CASSLGQGGQPQHF
TRBV30	TRBJ2-6	CAWSPSGANVLTF
TRBV30	TRBJ2-3	CAWSVKPTGGDTQYF